These T cell receptor beta chains were read from a single sample in a study of T cell responses to AZD1222 COVID-19 vaccine. TCRdb keeps only in-frame clones here, not all; method: immunoSEQ multiplex PCR. The table shows roughly 54,000 clones, with 89% occurring only once. The specimen was peripheral blood, collected 28 days after the second AZD1222 dose. The receptors were gathered from an adult who received the AZD1222 COVID-19 vaccine. Both conserved end residues are part of each CDR3. A D gene is named only where the DNA matches it firmly. A clone size is listed for some rows: how often the clone was seen (once, few, many), or a class if it is expanded.

v_gene	j_gene	abundance	d_gene	CDR3nt	CDR3aa
TRBV29-1	TRBJ2-7	NA	TRBD2	TGCAGCGTTGAACGGCTAGCGGGAGGGCTCGACGAGCAGTACTTC	CSVERLAGGLDEQYF
TRBV6-5	TRBJ1-2	NA	NA	TGTGCCAGCAGTTATGGCCGAGCAGGGGTAGAGGCTGGCTACACCTTC	CASSYGRAGVEAGYTF
TRBV19	TRBJ2-6	NA	NA	TGTGCCAGTAGTCCTCGACTCAACTCTGGGGCCAACGTCCTGACTTTC	CASSPRLNSGANVLTF
TRBV19	TRBJ2-2	NA	NA	TGTGCCAGTAGTATAGTTCACGGGGAGCTGTTTTTT	CASSIVHGELFF
TRBV9	TRBJ2-7	NA	NA	TGTGCCAGCAGCGTAGGATATCGGGGCCAATCCTACGAGCAGTACTTC	CASSVGYRGQSYEQYF
TRBV29-1	TRBJ1-2	NA	NA	TGCAGCGTTGAAGGGGGGGGTTCAGACTATGGCTACACCTTC	CSVEGGGSDYGYTF
TRBV5-1	TRBJ2-7	NA	TRBD1	TGCGCCAGCGGGGAGACAGGGGCCTACGAGCAGTACTTC	CASGETGAYEQYF
TRBV29-1	TRBJ1-1	NA	TRBD1	TGCAGCGTCAGACAGGGGAGCACTGAAGCTTTCTTT	CSVRQGSTEAFF
TRBV18	TRBJ2-2	NA	TRBD1	TGTGCCAGCTCACGAGGACAGGGGGCCGCCCAGACCGGGGAGCTGTTTTTT	CASSRGQGAAQTGELFF
TRBV7-2	TRBJ2-3	NA	NA	TGTGCCAGCAGCTTAGCCCTAGCGAATACGCAGTATTTT	CASSLALANTQYF
TRBV5-1	TRBJ2-1	few	NA	TGCGCCAGCAGCCCCGGACAGCGGACCTACAATGAGCAGTTCTTC	CASSPGQRTYNEQFF
TRBV6-5	TRBJ2-7	NA	NA	TGTGCCAGCAGCAAGACCGGGACTCCCAGGTACGAGCAGTACTTC	CASSKTGTPRYEQYF
TRBV21-1	TRBJ1-2	NA	NA	TGTGCCAGCAGCAAAGAGTCCGGGGGAGGTGGCTACACCTTC	CASSKESGGGGYTF
TRBV6-2/TRBV6-3	TRBJ2-4	once	TRBD1	TGTGCCAGCAGTATAGGGACAGGGGGCGGCAAAAACATTCAGTACTTC	CASSIGTGGGKNIQYF
TRBV6-5	TRBJ2-5	NA	TRBD1	TGTGCCAGCAGTCCCGGACAGGGGTTGGAGACCCAGTACTTC	CASSPGQGLETQYF
TRBV9	TRBJ2-3	NA	NA	TGTGCCAGCAGCGGCACAGGTTCCCCCGCAGATACGCAGTATTTT	CASSGTGSPADTQYF
TRBV3-1/TRBV3-2	TRBJ2-2	NA	NA	TGTGCCAGCAGGAACGGTGGCGGGGAGCTGTTTTTT	CASRNGGGELFF
TRBV3-1/TRBV3-2	TRBJ1-1	NA	NA	TGTGCCAGCAGCCAAAGTGCGGGGGAAGCTTTCTTT	CASSQSAGEAFF
TRBV9	TRBJ2-5	NA	NA	TGTGCCAGCAGCGTAGACGGACCGCAAGAGACCCAGTACTTC	CASSVDGPQETQYF
TRBV18	TRBJ2-1	NA	NA	TGTGCCAGCTCACCTGACATAGGACTCTACAATGAGCAGTTCTTC	CASSPDIGLYNEQFF
TRBV5-1	TRBJ2-1	once	TRBD2	TGCGCCAGCAGCTTGGTCCTAGCGGGGGGATACAATGAGCAGTTCTTC	CASSLVLAGGYNEQFF
TRBV27	TRBJ2-3	NA	TRBD2	TGTGCCAGCAGCCCTGGACTAGACACAGATACGCAGTATTTT	CASSPGLDTDTQYF
TRBV30	TRBJ2-5	NA	TRBD2	TGTGCCTGGAGTTTTAGCGGGCTCCAAGAGACCCAGTACTTC	CAWSFSGLQETQYF
TRBV6-5	TRBJ2-2	once	TRBD2	TGTGCCAGCAGTTATGGGGGGGAGGGGATCGGGGAGCTGTTTTTT	CASSYGGEGIGELFF